A single sample gave rise to the 3 T cell receptor beta chains below, sequenced in a study of cytotoxic CD8 clonotypes in ibrutinib-treated CLL. Measured with immunoSEQ multiplex PCR; TCRdb has only the in-frame clones, and not every one. The sample has approximately 130,000 clones, approximately 80% seen once. Source: PBMCs, taken after 24 months of ibrutinib treatment. All receptors come from a human donor with chronic lymphocytic leukemia.

The rearrangement links TRBV4-3 to TRBJ2-7; maybe TRBD1 (6 bases). The CDR3 length is 15 residues. CDR1 and CDR2 (germline): LGHNA, YSLEER. Trimming cost V 0 bases and J 2 bases, with 11 bases left between them. The chain's CDR3 is CASSQDDRKTYEQYF. CDR3 nucleotide sequence: TGCGCCAGCAGCCAAGATGACAGGAAGACCTACGAGCAGTACTTC.

This chain links TRBV5-1 with TRBJ2-7; 11 bases are shared with TRBD1. Germline V gene data show CDR1 as SGHRS and CDR2 as YFSETQ. The CDR3 covers 15 residues. V lost 0 bases and J lost 5; bases outside the gene matches: 4. The CDR3 sequence: CASSLGTGGPDEQYF. CDR3 DNA sequence: TGCGCCAGCAGCTTGGGGACAGGGGGCCCTGACGAGCAGTACTTC. The full variable domain, rest sourced from reference TRBV5-1 and TRBJ2-7, is KAGVTQTPRYLIKTRGQQVTLSCSPISGHRSVSWYQQTPGQGLQFLFEYFSETQRNKGNFPGRFSGRQFSNSRSEMNVSTLELGDSALYLCASSLGTGGPDEQYFGPGTRLTVT.

The J gene is TRBJ1-2, the V gene TRBV28, with D hard to call. The CDR3 loop spans 11 amino acids. Germline V gives CDR1 MDHEN, CDR2 SYDVKM. The V and J ends lost 2 bases and 8 bases respectively, with 6 bases between them. In nucleotides, the CDR3 is TGTGCCAGCAGTTTAACAAGGGGCTACACCTTC. Encoded protein: CASSLTRGYTF.